This T cell receptor beta chain was observed in a study of PD-1 blockade in classical Hodgkin lymphoma. Details on this clone: Antigen: not known.

Overall study findings and caveats: TCR diversity at baseline was reported to be reduced in newly diagnosed patients relative to healthy donors. The study found complete responders had baseline diversity similar to newly diagnosed patients.

The protocol was immunoSEQ multiplex PCR, while the TCRdb copy is restricted to in-frame clones and leaves out a portion. The sample records roughly 30,000 clones, roughly 80% being singletons. Indicated time point: cycle 4 day 1 (C4D1), after six to seven weeks of nivolumab. There was relapse after autologous stem cell transplantation in every patient, and there was variation in brentuximab vedotin exposure. The study purified CD4+ T cells from thawed PBMCs using magnetic negative selection. The CDR3 sequence is 13 residues long. Germline V gene lookup returns CDR1 SNHLY and CDR2 FYNNEI. Trimming cost V 6 bases and J 8 bases; bases outside gene matches: 9.

The receptor's source is a human donor with classical Hodgkin lymphoma. V is TRBV2 and J is TRBJ1-2, with 7 bases that match TRBD1. This sample comprised CD4+ T cells from blood, obtained before the fourth cycle of nivolumab. The chain's CDR3 is CASSDGTVDGYTF. Here the CDR3 DNA reads TGTGCCAGCAGCGACGGGACAGTCGACGGCTACACCTTC.